The entry below describes one TCR beta chain. This record belongs to a study of T cells in Graves' hyperthyroidism and ophthalmopathy. Study context: Sampling of peripheral blood happened at initial diagnosis, prior to any treatment.

CDR3 length: 16 residues. CDR1 is KGHDR, CDR2 SFDVKD, per germline. Trimming took 1 base from V and 2 from J, leaving 13 bases between them. TCR beta CDR3 regions were amplified from RNA transcripts. HTBI primers were used for first-round RT-PCR of the TCR CDR3. TCRdb independently ran MiXCR on the multiplex PCR reads; one entry per CDR3 protein. The sample yields under 450,000 distinct CDR3 sequences, approximately 15% seen once. The chain has TRBV24-1 and TRBJ2-5; possibly TRBD2 for D (5 bases). Specimen: blood. The origin of this receptor is a woman between 18 and 29 years old with Graves' hyperthyroidism. The CDR3 nucleotides read TGTGCCACCAGTGATTTTCCGGGTTCGGGGCAAGAGACCCAGTACTTC. Residues: CATSDFPGSGQETQYF.